The source of this T cell receptor beta chain is a study of T cells in Graves' hyperthyroidism and ophthalmopathy. This clonotype was counted only a few times. From RNA transcripts, TCR beta CDR3 regions were amplified. TCR CDR3 regions were first amplified by RT-PCR with HTBI primers. A single record per CDR3 protein comes from TCRdb applying MiXCR to the multiplex PCR reads. The profile shows hundreds of thousands of distinct CDR3 sequences, over 11% of them singletons. The germline V gene has CDR1 SGHDN and CDR2 FVKESK. V dropped 6 bases and J dropped 4 bases, with 18 bases sitting between them. The CDR3 runs to 15 residues.

The rearrangement links TRBV14 to TRBJ1-1; a weak D match, TRBD1 (6 bases). The TCR comes from a man aged 50 to 60 with Graves' ophthalmopathy. The sequencing input was blood. Written as DNA, the CDR3 is TGTGCCAGCAGGAACCGGGATCAAGGGGGCACTGAAGCTTTCTTT. It specifies CASRNRDQGGTEAFF.